The sequence of this T cell receptor (beta chain) was determined in a study of human T cells and chemical hapten exposure. Whole-study context: Among samples, TCR yields varied mainly because of small differences in pooled library volume. Study-level points and caveats: The number of TCRs over 1 in 1000 frequency stayed unchanged after DPC.

This clonotype has a count of ten or more. Antigen: not known. Per germline, CDR1 KGHDR and CDR2 SFDVKD. CDR3 length: 14 amino acids. Trimming took off 6 bases at V and 4 bases at J, with 13 bases between the two ends. Unique molecular identifiers were attached to individual cDNA molecules during library preparation. In the original workflow: Between about 23,224 and 700,000 TCRs appeared in each sample, and the median stood at roughly 100,000. Each CDR3 protein gets one entry after TCRdb re-called the reads with MiXCR. The V and J calls reflect TCRdb's pipeline rather than the authors' work. The table has roughly 120,000 distinct CDR3 sequences, around 9% seen once. It was from unfractionated whole blood that total RNA was extracted.

The TCR originated in a human donor in good health. Some clones in this sample may be carry-over from other donors' samples. The V call is TRBV24-1, the J call TRBJ2-3; no reliable D call. Source material: whole blood. The CDR3 DNA follows: TGTGCCACCAGTAGCCCGGACCCATCAGATACGCAGTATTTT. This gives the protein CATSSPDPSDTQYF.